A selection of T cell receptor beta chains follows, all from one sample in a study of regulatory T cells in long-lasting Graves disease. TCRdb reanalysed the multiplex PCR reads using MiXCR and keeps one entry per CDR3 protein. The table lists 510,000 or so distinct CDR3 sequences, around 11% of them singletons. The same data also contributed to another study, on T cells in Graves' hyperthyroidism and ophthalmopathy.

Sequenced here: peripheral blood mononuclear cells (PBMCs), sampled at new diagnosis, from a patient treated with antithyroid drugs. The receptors derive from a young woman with Graves disease. Both conserved end residues are part of each CDR3.

V,J,CDR3
TRBV28,TRBJ2-5,CASSSTRTAYQETQYF
TRBV29-1,TRBJ2-3,CSASLEWDTQYF
TRBV5-1,TRBJ2-7,CASSLEGGSYEQYF
TRBV11-3,TRBJ2-1,CASSLGGVSSYNEQFF
TRBV4-3,TRBJ1-1,CASSQVGSRAEAFF
TRBV24-1,TRBJ2-2,CATTTGFDGELFF
TRBV6-2/TRBV6-3,TRBJ1-4,CASRGGAEKLFF
TRBV24-1,TRBJ2-3,CATSDPSGSADTQYF
TRBV10-3,TRBJ1-5,CAINNRGDQPQHF
TRBV4-1,TRBJ2-6,CASSPEQDRSGANVLTF
TRBV12-3/TRBV12-4,TRBJ1-2,CASSLGQGDNYGYTF
TRBV30,TRBJ1-1,CAWSPLGQGGTEAFF
TRBV6-1,TRBJ2-4,CASSELGLAKNIQYF
TRBV28,TRBJ2-3,CASSLGGASTDTQYF
TRBV28,TRBJ2-7,CASSLHRSSYEQYF
TRBV30,TRBJ1-2,CAWSVLPGVGYTF
TRBV11-2,TRBJ2-7,CASSLEDTGALSYEQYF
TRBV12-3/TRBV12-4,TRBJ1-6,CASSIQGQDSPLHF
TRBV5-1,TRBJ2-2,CASSPPYLDTGELFF
TRBV7-9,TRBJ2-3,CASSSTSTDTQYF
TRBV20-1,TRBJ2-1,CSASGRLFLNEQFF
TRBV20-1,TRBJ2-1,CSADGQGVNEQFF
TRBV6-5,TRBJ1-1,CASSSTGDEAFF
TRBV11-2,TRBJ2-5,CASSSRVTRGEETQYF
TRBV18,TRBJ1-4,CASSPSHGEKLFF
TRBV9,TRBJ2-3,CASSVGGFGTDTQYF
TRBV15,TRBJ1-5,CATSRDRGAECHF
TRBV18,TRBJ1-6,CASSTTGQGNSPLHF
TRBV6-2/TRBV6-3,TRBJ2-7,CASSYRSREQYF
TRBV27,TRBJ2-2,CASSASRYTGELFF
TRBV29-1,TRBJ2-1,CSVGVDEYNEQFF
TRBV4-1,TRBJ2-7,CASSQVWREATYEQYF
TRBV2,TRBJ1-1,CASSEAGLVGGQAFF
TRBV5-1,TRBJ2-7,CASSSTTGGFDLPYEQYF
TRBV5-1,TRBJ1-3,CASSFGSPSNTIYF
TRBV7-2,TRBJ1-5,CASSLADSSYSNQPQHF